This T cell receptor (beta chain) was found in a study of molecular identifiers for immune sequencing clone quantification. Naive CD8 T cells were FACS-sorted by CD8+CD4-CCR7+CD45RA+ markers. As previously described, bulk TCR libraries were made using listed TCR primers. TCRdb re-called the PCR reads with MiXCR, one entry per CDR3 protein. Found here are under 600,000 distinct CDR3 sequences, roughly 25% of them singletons; the top ten hold approximately 0.8%. Study-level findings and limits: Naive cells had under 1% of molecules in clones above 20 RNA copies, effectors over 97%.

Details on this clonotype: No antigen is known for it.

This TCR was sampled from a human donor in good health. Some libraries in this study had Jurkat cell RNA spiked in. Sequencing input: naive CD8+ T cells from blood, with Jurkat cell RNA spiked in. Subset indicated: FACS-sorted CD8+CD4-CCR7+CD45RA+ naive T cells.

This chain's CDR3 is CASSHGQVRAMNTEAFF. The CDR3, as DNA: TGTGCCAGCAGTCACGGACAGGTCCGGGCGATGAACACTGAAGCTTTCTTT. The chain combines TRBV6-5 with TRBJ1-1; 7 nucleotides line up with TRBD1. V gave up 5 bases and J gave up 0 bases; unmatched junction bases: 12. The germline V gene encodes CDR1 MNHEY and CDR2 SVGAGI. The CDR3 length is 17 residues.